This T cell receptor beta chain came from a study of shared clonotypes between healthy human individuals. Study results and limitations: When naive CD4 clonotypes were compared across a few donors, around 5% were shared. The expectation was that sequencing depth would affect clonotype sharing among donors.

V lost 1 base, J lost 12 bases, and 13 bases lay in between. The length of the CDR3 is 13 residues. Germline V CDR1 and CDR2: SGHDN, FVKESK. A remark on this clone: Its antigen is undetermined.

TCRdb's table, derived via immunoSEQ multiplex PCR, lists solely in-frame clones and lacks some. The sample includes roughly 1,600,000 clones, 98% to 99% of them seen just once. The sequence was obtained from a man aged 30 to 45 in good health. V usage is TRBV14 and J usage is TRBJ2-1; maybe TRBD1 (6 bases). Source material: naive CD4+ T cells sorted from blood. Subset given: CD45RA+ positively selected. DNA of the CDR3: TGTGCCAGCAGCCAAGTCCAGGGGAGTAGGCAGTTCTTC. Amino acids: CASSQVQGSRQFF.